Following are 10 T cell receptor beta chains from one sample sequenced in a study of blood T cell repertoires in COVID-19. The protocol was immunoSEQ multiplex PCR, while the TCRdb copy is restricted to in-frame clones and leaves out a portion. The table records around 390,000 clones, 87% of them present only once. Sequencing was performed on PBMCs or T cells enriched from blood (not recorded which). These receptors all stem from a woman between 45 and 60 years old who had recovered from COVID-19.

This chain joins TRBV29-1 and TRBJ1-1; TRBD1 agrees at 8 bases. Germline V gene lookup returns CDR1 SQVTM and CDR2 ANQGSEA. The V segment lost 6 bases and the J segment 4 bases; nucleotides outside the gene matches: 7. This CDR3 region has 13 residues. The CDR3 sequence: CSVSGQGTTEAFF. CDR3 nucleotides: TGCAGCGTCTCCGGACAGGGTACCACTGAAGCTTTCTTT.

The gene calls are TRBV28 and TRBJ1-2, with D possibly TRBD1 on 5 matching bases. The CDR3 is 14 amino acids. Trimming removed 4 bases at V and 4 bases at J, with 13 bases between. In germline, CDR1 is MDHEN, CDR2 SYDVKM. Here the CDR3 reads CASSSGPSSYGYTF. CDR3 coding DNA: TGTGCCAGCAGTTCAGGGCCCTCAAGCTATGGCTACACCTTC.

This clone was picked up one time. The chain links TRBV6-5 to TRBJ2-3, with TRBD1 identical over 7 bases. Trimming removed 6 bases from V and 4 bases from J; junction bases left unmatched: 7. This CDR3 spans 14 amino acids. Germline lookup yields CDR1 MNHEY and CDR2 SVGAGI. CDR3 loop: CASRAYGTADTQYF. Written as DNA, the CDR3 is TGTGCCAGCAGGGCGTATGGGACAGCAGATACGCAGTATTTT.

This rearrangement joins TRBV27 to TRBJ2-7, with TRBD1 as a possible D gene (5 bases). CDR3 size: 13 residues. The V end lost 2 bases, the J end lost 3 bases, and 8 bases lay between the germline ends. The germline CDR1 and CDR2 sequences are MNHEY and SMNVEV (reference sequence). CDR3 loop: CASSLTGNYEQYF. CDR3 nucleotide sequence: TGTGCCAGCAGTTTAACAGGAAACTACGAGCAGTACTTC.

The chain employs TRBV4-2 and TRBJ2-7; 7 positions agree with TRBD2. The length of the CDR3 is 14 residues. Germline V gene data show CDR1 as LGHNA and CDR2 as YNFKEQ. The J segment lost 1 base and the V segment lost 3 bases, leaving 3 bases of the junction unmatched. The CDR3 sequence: CASSQPGGSYEQYF. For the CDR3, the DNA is TGTGCCAGCAGCCAGCCGGGGGGTTCCTACGAGCAGTACTTC.

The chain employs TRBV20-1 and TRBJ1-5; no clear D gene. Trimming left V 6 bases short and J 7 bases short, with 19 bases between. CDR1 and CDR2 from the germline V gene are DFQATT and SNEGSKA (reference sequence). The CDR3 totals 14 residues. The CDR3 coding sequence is TGCAGTGCCAGTCCTCGGGCCCCGGGGCAGCCCCAGCATTTT. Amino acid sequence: CSASPRAPGQPQHF.

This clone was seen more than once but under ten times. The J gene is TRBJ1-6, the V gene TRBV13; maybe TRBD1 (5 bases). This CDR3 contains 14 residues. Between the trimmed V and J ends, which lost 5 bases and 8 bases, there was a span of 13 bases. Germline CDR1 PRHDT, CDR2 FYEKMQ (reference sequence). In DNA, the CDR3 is TGTGCCAGCAGCCCTGATCGGGGGGATTCACCCCTCCACTTT. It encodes CASSPDRGDSPLHF.

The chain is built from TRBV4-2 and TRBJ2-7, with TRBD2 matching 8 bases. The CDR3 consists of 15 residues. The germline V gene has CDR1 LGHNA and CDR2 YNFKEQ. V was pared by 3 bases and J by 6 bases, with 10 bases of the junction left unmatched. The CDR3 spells CASSQDPGTRSEQYF. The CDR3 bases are TGTGCCAGCAGCCAGGATCCCGGGACTAGATCCGAGCAGTACTTC.

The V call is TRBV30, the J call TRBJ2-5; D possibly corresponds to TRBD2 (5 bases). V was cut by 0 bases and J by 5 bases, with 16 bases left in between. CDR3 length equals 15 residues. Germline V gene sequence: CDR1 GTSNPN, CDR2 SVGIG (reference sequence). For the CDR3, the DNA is TGTGCCTGGAGTGTACAGAGCGGACTCTCTGAGACCCAGTACTTC. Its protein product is CAWSVQSGLSETQYF.

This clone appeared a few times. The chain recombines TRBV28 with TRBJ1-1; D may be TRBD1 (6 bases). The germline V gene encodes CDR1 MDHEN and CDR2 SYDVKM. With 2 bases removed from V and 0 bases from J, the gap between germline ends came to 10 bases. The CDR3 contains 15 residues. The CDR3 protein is CASSLRTALNTEAFF. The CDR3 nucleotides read TGTGCCAGCAGTTTAAGGACAGCCCTGAACACTGAAGCTTTCTTT.